Below are 16 T cell receptor beta chains sequenced from a single sample in a study of cytomegalovirus exposure and HLA in healthy donors. With 60 Vbeta and 13 Jbeta primers, the PCR was carried out. The table came from immunoSEQ multiplex PCR; TCRdb's copy has only in-frame clones and leaves some out. Here the sample spans some 85,000 clones, less than 80% being singletons. Sequenced: PBMCs. The receptors were gathered from a male donor in good health and CMV-seronegative.

V usage is TRBV4-1 and J usage is TRBJ2-5; maybe TRBD2 (5 bases). Trimming shortened V by 4 bases and J by 1 base, and 13 bases separated the two germline ends. Germline lookup yields CDR1 MGHRA and CDR2 YSYEKL. The CDR3 is 15 amino acids. The chain's CDR3 is CASSLSPLAQETQYF. The CDR3 DNA sequence: TGCGCCAGCAGCCTAAGTCCCCTAGCCCAAGAGACCCAGTACTTC.

The CDR3 reads CARGQAGPWTYEQYF. CDR3 in DNA: TGCGCCAGGGGACAGGCAGGTCCTTGGACCTACGAGCAGTACTTC. The chain is built from TRBV10-1 and TRBJ2-7; 8 nucleotides agree with TRBD1. The V gene's germline CDR1 is WNHNN and CDR2 SYGVQD (reference sequence). Trimming took 9 bases from V and 2 from J; bases not matched to a gene: 12. This CDR3 has 15 residues.

The V gene is TRBV28, the J gene TRBJ1-5; 11 positions match TRBD1. From germline, CDR1 is MDHEN and CDR2 SYDVKM. The J segment lost 7 bases and the V segment lost 8 bases, leaving 7 bases of the junction unmatched. The CDR3 is 14 residues long. This CDR3 is CASLTGQGDQPQHF. The CDR3 bases are TGTGCCAGCCTGACGGGACAGGGGGACCAGCCCCAGCATTTT.

The chain employs TRBV7-4 and TRBJ1-5, with D maybe TRBD1 (6 bases). V was trimmed by 0 bases and J by 2 bases, leaving 32 bases between them. The CDR3 consists of 23 residues. Germline V CDR1 and CDR2: SGHVT, SQSDAQ. Here the CDR3 reads CASSLAPPGQGYLPPRGNQPQHF. The CDR3 nucleotides are TGTGCCAGCAGCTTAGCGCCCCCGGGACAAGGTTACCTTCCCCCAAGGGGCAATCAGCCCCAGCATTTT.

This rearrangement joins TRBV5-1 to TRBJ1-6, with TRBD1 identical over 9 bases. The junction had 3 bases not matched to a gene; V was cut back by 4 bases and J by 10 bases. This CDR3 contains 13 residues. Germline assignment: CDR1 SGHRS and CDR2 YFSETQ. CDR3 sequence (DNA): TGCGCCAGCAGCCAGACAGGGGGATCACCCCTCCACTTT. Translating it yields CASSQTGGSPLHF.

V is TRBV5-4 and J is TRBJ2-7, with 9 positions matching TRBD1. The ends lost 4 bases at V and 6 bases at J; junction bases unmatched: 14. The CDR3 is 16 residues long. Per the germline V gene, CDR1 is SGHNT and CDR2 is YYREEE (reference sequence). CDR3 in amino acids: CASSPTPGQGGGEQYF. As DNA, the CDR3 is TGTGCCAGCAGCCCGACGCCGGGACAGGGAGGGGGCGAGCAGTACTTC.

Only a few counts were recorded for this clone. This chain links TRBV5-8 with TRBJ2-7; no firm D call. V lost 0 bases and J lost 0, with 7 bases in between. Germline V CDR1 and CDR2: SGHTS, YDEGEE. The CDR3 totals 14 residues. CDR3: CASSLGRHSYEQYF. CDR3 coding DNA: TGTGCCAGCAGCTTGGGCAGACACTCCTACGAGCAGTACTTC.

This chain connects TRBV9 to TRBJ2-5, with TRBD2 matching over 7 bases. V lost 0 bases and J lost 5; bases outside the gene matches: 13. Per the germline V gene, CDR1 is SGDLS and CDR2 is YYNGEE. This CDR3 has 17 amino acids. CDR3: CASSVGASGRLRETQYF. The CDR3 coding sequence is TGTGCCAGCAGCGTAGGGGCTAGCGGAAGGCTGCGGGAGACCCAGTACTTC.

V and J are TRBV19 and TRBJ2-4; 12 bases agree with TRBD1. Germline V gene sequence: CDR1 LNHDA, CDR2 SQIVND (reference sequence). The CDR3 has 19 residues. With 0 bases clipped from V and 0 bases from J, the junction kept 6 bases outside the gene matches. The DNA of the CDR3 is TGTGCCAGTAGTATAGAGGGACAGGGGGCAGATCTAGCCAAAAACATTCAGTACTTC. Protein product: CASSIEGQGADLAKNIQYF.

The chain combines TRBV7-8 with TRBJ2-3; TRBD2 is a possible D gene (5 bases). The CDR3 length is 18 residues. Trimming removed 2 bases from V and 1 base from J, with 19 bases in between. CDR1 is SGHVS and CDR2 is FQNEAQ in the germline V gene. CDR3 DNA: TGTGCCAGCAGCTTACCCACCGAGGGCCAGGATGGCACAGATACGCAGTATTTT. It encodes CASSLPTEGQDGTDTQYF. Together with reference TRBV7-8 and TRBJ2-3, the CDR3 gives the full variable domain: GAGVSQSPRYKVAKRGQDVALRCDPISGHVSLFWYQQALGQGPEFLTYFQNEAQLDKSGLPSDRFFAERPEGSVSTLKIQRTQQEDSAVYLCASSLPTEGQDGTDTQYFGPGTRLTVL.

The chain carries TRBV2 and TRBJ2-1; D unresolved. The germline V gene encodes CDR1 SNHLY and CDR2 FYNNEI. The CDR3 loop spans 16 amino acids. Trimming stripped 2 bases from V and 0 bases from J, with 11 bases between. CDR3 in amino acids: CASSESLPSSYNEQFF. DNA of the CDR3: TGTGCCAGCAGTGAAAGTTTGCCGAGCTCCTACAATGAGCAGTTCTTC.

The V call is TRBV19, the J call TRBJ2-5; the D gene could be TRBD1 or TRBD2 (5 bases each). TRBJ2-7 matches the DNA end more closely, so the J call is doubtful. Per germline, CDR1 LNHDA and CDR2 SQIVND (reference sequence). The CDR3 has 13 amino acids. This CDR3 reads CASSIAGGYEQYF. The CDR3, as DNA: TGTGCCAGTAGTATAGCTGGGGGCTACGAGCAGTACTTC.

The V and J genes are TRBV6-6 and TRBJ2-1; 13 positions agree with TRBD2. The germline V gene has CDR1 MNHNY and CDR2 SVGAGI (reference sequence). With V trimmed by 5 bases and J by 5 bases, 6 bases remained unmatched. CDR3 length equals 16 residues. The CDR3 reads CASSQKLAGGNNEQFF. The CDR3, as DNA: TGTGCCAGCAGTCAAAAACTAGCGGGGGGGAACAATGAGCAGTTCTTC.

This rearrangement joins TRBV6-5 to TRBJ2-7; TRBD2 might be the D (5 bases). This CDR3 comprises 15 residues. CDR1 and CDR2 (germline): MNHEY, SVGAGI. Trimming took 6 bases from V and 0 from J, leaving 15 bases between them. The CDR3 DNA is TGTGCCAGCAGCTACGTCGGCGGGTCCTCCTACGAGCAGTACTTC. Its protein product is CASSYVGGSSYEQYF.

The chain joins TRBV7-9 to TRBJ1-4; no clear D gene. Between the trimmed V and J ends, which lost 5 bases and 0 bases, there was a span of 7 bases. Germline CDR1 reads SEHNR; CDR2 reads FQNEAQ (reference sequence). CDR3 length: 14 residues. The CDR3 region is CASSQRATNEKLFF. Here the CDR3 DNA reads TGTGCCAGCAGCCAACGAGCAACTAATGAAAAACTGTTTTTT.

The chain is built from TRBV28 and TRBJ1-5; D ambiguous. V dropped 7 bases and J dropped 1 base, with 8 bases sitting between them. The CDR3 covers 13 residues. Germline-derived CDR1 and CDR2 are MDHEN and SYDVKM. The CDR3 sequence is CASNRVSNQPQHF. In DNA, the CDR3 is TGTGCCAGCAATCGCGTCAGCAATCAGCCCCAGCATTTT.